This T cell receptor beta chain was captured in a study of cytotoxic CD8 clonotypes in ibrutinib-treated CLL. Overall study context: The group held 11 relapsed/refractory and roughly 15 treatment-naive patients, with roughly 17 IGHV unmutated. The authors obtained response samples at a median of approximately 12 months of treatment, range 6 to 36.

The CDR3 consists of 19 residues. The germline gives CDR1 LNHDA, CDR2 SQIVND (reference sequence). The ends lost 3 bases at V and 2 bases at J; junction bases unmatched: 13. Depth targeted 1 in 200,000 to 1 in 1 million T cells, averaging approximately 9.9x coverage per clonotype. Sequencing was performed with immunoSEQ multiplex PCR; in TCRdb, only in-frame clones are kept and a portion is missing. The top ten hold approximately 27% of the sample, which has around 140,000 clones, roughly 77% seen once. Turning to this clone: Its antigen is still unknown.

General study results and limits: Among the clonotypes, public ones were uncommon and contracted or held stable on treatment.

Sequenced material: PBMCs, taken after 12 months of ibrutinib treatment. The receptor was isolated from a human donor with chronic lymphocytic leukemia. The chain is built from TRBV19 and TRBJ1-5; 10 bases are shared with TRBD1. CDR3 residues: CASSILRQGADTGNQPQHF. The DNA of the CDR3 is TGTGCCAGTAGTATTCTGCGACAGGGGGCTGATACAGGCAATCAGCCCCAGCATTTT.